This T cell receptor beta chain was found in a study of a mutant IDH1 vaccine in newly diagnosed glioma. Study in general: Beforehand, treatment had been radiotherapy, temozolomide, or both; the majority received both.

This clone has a single count. As yet, its antigen is unknown. Time point specified: week 47, end of study. It was 300 ug of mutant IDH1 20-mer peptide that made up each vaccine dose, given with topical imiquimod. CDR3 length equals 14 residues. With 1 base removed from V and 2 bases from J, the gap between germline ends came to 8 bases. Per germline, CDR1 LNHDA and CDR2 SQIVND (reference sequence). Clones were read by immunoSEQ multiplex PCR, and TCRdb kept only the in-frame ones, dropping some. The sample holds about 31,000 clones, around 90% seen once. The chain joins TRBV19 to TRBJ1-2; the D gene is possibly TRBD1 (5 bases). This clonotype was obtained from a middle-aged woman with glioma. The input for sequencing was PBMCs, taken from a glioma patient whose treatment included an IDH1 peptide vaccine. The CDR3 coding sequence is TGTGCCAGTAGTATAGGGCAGGGCAACTATGGCTACACCTTC. Its protein is CASSIGQGNYGYTF.